A selection of T cell receptor beta chains follows, all from one sample in a study of blood T cell repertoires in COVID-19. Some clones are missing from TCRdb's copy, which holds only in-frame ones; the method was immunoSEQ multiplex PCR. The sample carries some 150,000 clones, 65% to 85% recorded once. The sample comprised peripheral blood. The receptor set was obtained from a man aged 60 to 75 with active or convalescent COVID-19. CDR3s include the opening cysteine and the closing phenylalanine or tryptophan. The D gene is left open where the match is weak. Rows may omit the clone size; those that give it use once, few, many or a size class.

CAWRDWSEDEQYF TGTGCCTGGAGGGACTGGTCCGAGGACGAGCAGTACTTC TRBJ2-7 NA NA TRBV30
CASSLGTATNEKLFF TGCGCCAGCAGCTTGGGGACAGCAACTAATGAAAAACTGTTTTTT TRBJ1-4 NA NA TRBV5-1
CASSYEAGGGTGELFF TGTGCCAGCAGTTACGAAGCGGGAGGAGGCACCGGGGAGCTGTTTTTT TRBJ2-2 TRBD2 NA TRBV6-5
CASSPQTGTPETQYF TGTGCCAGCTCTCCTCAGACAGGGACTCCGGAGACCCAGTACTTC TRBJ2-5 NA NA TRBV18
CASSPGAENNEQFF TGTGCCAGCTCACCAGGGGCCGAGAACAATGAGCAGTTCTTC TRBJ2-1 NA NA TRBV18
CASTPPDYGYTF TGTGCCAGCACTCCCCCGGACTATGGCTACACCTTC TRBJ1-2 NA NA TRBV7-2
CATEVAKNSPLHF TGTGCCACCGAGGTTGCTAAAAATTCACCCCTCCACTTT TRBJ1-6 NA once TRBV2
CASSGRKGKNTQYF TGTGCCAGCAGTGGGAGGAAGGGTAAGAATACGCAGTATTTT TRBJ2-3 NA NA TRBV28
CASSPTRDSLNEKLFF TGTGCCAGTAGTCCCACCCGGGACAGCCTTAATGAAAAACTGTTTTTT TRBJ1-4 TRBD1 few TRBV19
CASSSRQPLETQYF TGTGCCAGCAGCTCTCGACAGCCCCTCGAGACCCAGTACTTC TRBJ2-5 NA NA TRBV7-9
CASSIDTVNTEAFF TGTGCCAGTAGTATAGATACGGTGAACACTGAAGCTTTCTTT TRBJ1-1 NA NA TRBV19
CASSMVRGGELFF TGTGCCAGTAGTATGGTCCGAGGCGGGGAGCTGTTTTTT TRBJ2-2 NA NA TRBV19
CAWAGTSGIYGGELFF TGTGCCTGGGCCGGGACTAGCGGGATTTATGGCGGGGAGCTGTTTTTT TRBJ2-2 TRBD2 NA TRBV30
CASGEGSTYEQYF TGTGCCAGCGGGGAGGGATCTACCTACGAGCAGTACTTC TRBJ2-7 TRBD2 NA TRBV6-6
CASSLDGGGRIYEQFF TGTGCCAGCAGTTTAGACGGGGGAGGGAGAATCTATGAGCAGTTCTTC TRBJ2-1 TRBD2 once TRBV28
CASSFDMGRGTEAFF TGTGCCAGCAGCTTTGACATGGGCAGGGGAACTGAAGCTTTCTTT TRBJ1-1 NA NA TRBV5-5
CASSPGQGRPYGYTF TGTGCCAGCAGTCCTGGACAGGGGCGACCATATGGCTACACCTTC TRBJ1-2 TRBD1 NA TRBV27
CSVRGGSNYGYTF TGCAGCGTTCGCGGGGGATCAAACTATGGCTACACCTTC TRBJ1-2 NA NA TRBV29-1
CASSLRTVYSNQPQHF TGTGCCAGCAGCTTGAGGACAGTATATAGCAATCAGCCCCAGCATTTT TRBJ1-5 NA few TRBV5-7
CASSIDRGDEQFF TGTGCCAGTAGTATAGATCGGGGTGATGAGCAGTTCTTC TRBJ2-1 NA NA TRBV19
CSVAQGAYGYTF TGCAGCGTTGCACAGGGGGCCTATGGCTACACCTTC TRBJ1-2 TRBD1 NA TRBV29-1
CASTKTSGITNEQFF TGCGCCAGCACAAAAACTAGCGGGATTACGAATGAGCAGTTCTTC TRBJ2-1 TRBD2 few TRBV5-1
CASSEALGGAWETQYF TGTGCCAGCAGTGAAGCGCTTGGAGGGGCCTGGGAGACCCAGTACTTC TRBJ2-5 NA NA TRBV6-1
CASNPRAGAEAFF TGTGCCAGCAACCCCCGGGCAGGGGCTGAAGCTTTCTTT TRBJ1-1 NA NA TRBV11-1
CASSSKDRGDTEAFF TGTGCCAGCAGCTCGAAGGACAGGGGAGACACTGAAGCTTTCTTT TRBJ1-1 TRBD1 NA TRBV7-2
CSASRGDTQYF TGCAGTGCTAGTCGCGGAGATACGCAGTATTTT TRBJ2-3 NA NA TRBV20-1
CASSNTGVEQYF TGTGCCAGCAGTAACACAGGGGTCGAGCAGTACTTC TRBJ2-7 TRBD1 NA TRBV5-6
CASSIGGTANTGELFF TGTGCCAGTAGTATAGGGGGGACAGCGAACACCGGGGAGCTGTTTTTT TRBJ2-2 TRBD1 few TRBV19
CASRIRDQPQHF TGTGCCAGCAGGATACGGGATCAGCCCCAGCATTTT TRBJ1-5 NA NA TRBV6-4
CASSRGGETQYF TGTGCCAGCAGCCGAGGAGGAGAGACCCAGTACTTC TRBJ2-5 NA NA TRBV3-1/TRBV3-2
CASRGDSSYNEQFF TGCGCCAGCAGGGGGGACAGCTCCTACAATGAGCAGTTCTTC TRBJ2-1 TRBD1 NA TRBV5-1
CSTKLGYEQYF TGCAGTACGAAACTTGGCTACGAGCAGTACTTC TRBJ2-7 NA NA TRBV20-1
CASSLTGQLNSPLHF TGTGCCAGCAGTTTAACGGGACAGCTTAATTCACCCCTCCACTTT TRBJ1-6 TRBD1 NA TRBV27
CASSLSAYHNEQFF TGTGCCAGCAGCTTATCAGCGTATCACAATGAGCAGTTCTTC TRBJ2-1 NA NA TRBV5-8
CASSPDRGSEKLFF TGTGCCAGCAGCCCCGACAGGGGTAGTGAAAAACTGTTTTTT TRBJ1-4 TRBD1 once TRBV7-9
CASRAGGGETQYF TGTGCCAGCAGAGCAGGGGGCGGAGAGACCCAGTACTTC TRBJ2-5 TRBD1 NA TRBV2
CSAGGGSYGYTF TGCAGCGCCGGTGGGGGCAGCTATGGCTACACCTTC TRBJ1-2 NA NA TRBV29-1
CASSPWVGSQETQYF TGTGCCAGCAGTCCATGGGTTGGGAGCCAAGAGACCCAGTACTTC TRBJ2-5 NA NA TRBV27
CASSPTNYGYTF TGTGCCAGCAGTCCTACTAACTATGGCTACACCTTC TRBJ1-2 NA NA TRBV27
CATSDRNWDRGGADTQYF TGTGCCACCAGTGATCGGAATTGGGACAGGGGGGGGGCAGATACGCAGTATTTT TRBJ2-3 TRBD1 NA TRBV24-1
CASTLQGAVYNEQFF TGTGCCAGCACCCTTCAGGGGGCAGTATACAATGAGCAGTTCTTC TRBJ2-1 TRBD1 few TRBV2
CASSPDRVNIQYF TGTGCCAGCAGTCCCGACAGGGTAAACATTCAGTACTTC TRBJ2-4 TRBD1 NA TRBV7-2
CASTDRLNEKLFF TGTGCCAGCACCGACAGGTTGAATGAAAAACTGTTTTTT TRBJ1-4 NA NA TRBV18
CASSPMQVGDTQYF TGTGCCAGCTCACCAATGCAGGTAGGAGATACGCAGTATTTT TRBJ2-3 NA NA TRBV18
CASKAGPTGELFF TGTGCCAGCAAGGCAGGGCCCACCGGGGAGCTGTTTTTT TRBJ2-2 NA few TRBV2
CASTGTSGRAYEQYF TGTGCCAGCACGGGGACTAGCGGGAGGGCCTACGAGCAGTACTTC TRBJ2-7 TRBD2 NA TRBV11-2
CASSRELNIQYF TGTGCCAGCAGTAGGGAGTTAAACATTCAGTACTTC TRBJ2-4 NA NA TRBV3-1/TRBV3-2
CASSPLEGNTEAFF TGTGCCAGCAGCCCCCTAGAGGGGAACACTGAAGCTTTCTTT TRBJ1-1 NA NA TRBV3-1/TRBV3-2
CASSGVTGGTEAFF TGTGCCAGCAGTGGCGTGACAGGGGGCACTGAAGCTTTCTTT TRBJ1-1 TRBD1 few TRBV2
CASSRNYRGQSYGYTF TGTGCCAGCAGCCGGAATTACAGGGGCCAAAGCTATGGCTACACCTTC TRBJ1-2 TRBD1 NA TRBV4-2
CASSQRGTPYNEQFF TGTGCCAGCAGCCAACGAGGGACACCTTACAATGAGCAGTTCTTC TRBJ2-1 NA once TRBV3-1/TRBV3-2
CASSQRTQGSNSPLHF TGTGCCAGCAGCCAACGTACGCAGGGAAGTAATTCACCCCTCCACTTT TRBJ1-6 NA NA TRBV3-1/TRBV3-2
CASSLGDRGGHTIYF TGTGCCAGCAGCTTAGGGGACAGGGGCGGGCACACCATATATTTT TRBJ1-3 TRBD1 NA TRBV13
CASSFECVGASYEQYF TGTGCCAGCAGCTTTGAATGTGTAGGGGCTTCCTACGAGCAGTACTTC TRBJ2-7 NA NA TRBV12-1
CASSQGTSGTHEQYF TGTGCCAGCAGCCAGGGGACTAGCGGTACCCACGAGCAGTACTTC TRBJ2-7 TRBD2 NA TRBV4-2